A selection of T cell receptor beta chains follows, all from one sample in a study of blood T cell repertoires in COVID-19. Produced via immunoSEQ multiplex PCR; TCRdb's table is partial and in-frame only. The sample holds around 150,000 clones; approximately 82% are singletons and the top ten take around 7%. The sequenced material came from peripheral blood. Receptors were obtained from a middle-aged woman with COVID-19, enrolled during active disease. CDR3s include the opening cysteine and the closing phenylalanine or tryptophan. D genes are given only for firm matches. Clone size appears in some rows only: once, few, many, or a class for an expanded clone.

. . TRBJ1-2 TRBV27 CASGREGFNGYTF TGTGCCAGTGGCCGAGAGGGATTCAACGGCTACACCTTC
. TRBD1 TRBJ2-1 TRBV7-3 CASRQTGAPSSYNEQFF TGTGCCAGCAGGCAGACAGGGGCCCCTAGCTCCTACAATGAGCAGTTCTTC
. TRBD2 TRBJ2-2 TRBV5-1 CASSLVIAGGVSGELFF TGCGCCAGCAGCTTGGTGATAGCGGGAGGTGTAAGCGGGGAGCTGTTTTTT
. . TRBJ1-2 TRBV12-3/TRBV12-4 CASTPHRDYGYTF TGTGCCAGCACCCCCCATAGAGATTATGGCTACACCTTC
. . TRBJ2-5 TRBV19 CASSSSLHQETQYF TGTGCCAGTAGTTCCTCCCTCCACCAAGAGACCCAGTACTTC
. TRBD1 TRBJ1-2 TRBV6-5 CASRGDRGLSYGYTF TGTGCCAGCAGGGGGGACAGGGGGCTTTCCTATGGCTACACCTTC
. TRBD2 TRBJ2-2 TRBV7-9 CASSRTSGGVTNTGELFF TGTGCCAGCAGTCGGACTAGCGGGGGGGTCACGAACACCGGGGAGCTGTTTTTT
. . TRBJ2-7 TRBV28 CASIGQRAYEQYF TGTGCCAGCATAGGACAGAGAGCCTACGAGCAGTACTTC
. . TRBJ1-3 TRBV2 CASSELQGFSGNTIYF TGTGCCAGCAGTGAGTTGCAGGGGTTCTCTGGAAACACCATATATTTT
. . TRBJ2-6 TRBV7-9 CASSGRGSGANVLTF TGTGCCAGCTCCGGTCGGGGTTCTGGGGCCAACGTCCTGACTTTC
. . TRBJ1-2 TRBV4-1 CASSHSGAYGYTF TGCGCCAGCAGCCATTCCGGAGCGTATGGCTACACCTTC
. . TRBJ1-6 TRBV3-1/TRBV3-2 CASSQGGEWFGNSPLHF TGTGCCAGCAGCCAAGGGGGGGAATGGTTCGGTAATTCACCCCTCCACTTT
. . TRBJ1-2 TRBV20-1 CSASLGVGGNYGYTF TGCAGTGCTAGTTTAGGGGTAGGCGGTAACTATGGCTACACCTTC
. TRBD2 TRBJ2-5 TRBV7-9 CASSLDLGRVRETQYF TGTGCCAGCAGCTTAGATTTGGGGAGGGTTCGAGAGACCCAGTACTTC
. TRBD2 TRBJ2-7 TRBV6-5 CATMSGIYEQYF TGTGCCACAATGAGCGGGATCTACGAGCAGTACTTC
. . TRBJ2-1 TRBV6-6 CASSSDRTSLYHEQFF TGTGCCAGCAGTTCCGACAGGACATCCCTCTACCATGAGCAGTTCTTC
. . TRBJ2-1 TRBV5-4 CASSLKRNSYNEQFF TGTGCCAGCAGCCTCAAGCGTAACTCCTACAATGAGCAGTTCTTC
. . TRBJ1-1 TRBV4-1 CASSQRGDNEAFF TGCGCCAGCAGCCAACGGGGTGATAATGAAGCTTTCTTT
. . TRBJ1-6 TRBV14 CASSQGPGASYNSPLHF TGTGCCAGCAGCCAAGGCCCGGGAGCCTCCTATAATTCACCCCTCCACTTT
few . TRBJ1-3 TRBV6-5 CASIQQVAVGNTIYF TGTGCCAGCATCCAACAGGTGGCTGTAGGAAACACCATATATTTT
. . TRBJ1-6 TRBV15 CATSRDLGGLPSPLHF TGTGCCACCAGCAGAGATCTTGGGGGCCTACCTTCACCCCTCCACTTT
. . TRBJ2-3 TRBV7-9 CASSPPSIGRTDTQYF TGTGCCAGCAGCCCCCCGTCGATCGGTCGCACAGATACGCAGTATTTT
. . TRBJ2-2 TRBV6-8 CASSATANTGELFF TGTGCCAGTAGCGCAACGGCGAACACCGGGGAGCTGTTTTTT
. TRBD2 TRBJ2-7 TRBV13 CASSSSGTYEQYF TGTGCCAGCAGCTCTAGCGGGACTTACGAGCAGTACTTC
. . TRBJ1-6 TRBV19 CASKVGADWFSPLHF TGTGCCAGTAAAGTTGGGGCAGACTGGTTTTCACCCCTCCACTTT
few . TRBJ1-5 TRBV19 CASRRLSNQPQHF TGTGCCAGCAGGCGTTTGAGCAATCAGCCCCAGCATTTT
once . TRBJ1-4 TRBV5-6 CASSLVGGEKLFF TGTGCCAGCAGCTTGGTAGGCGGCGAAAAACTGTTTTTT
. . TRBJ2-1 TRBV13 CASSFILGQGIDSEQFF TGTGCCAGCAGCTTTATCCTGGGCCAGGGGATTGACAGTGAGCAGTTCTTC
. TRBD2 TRBJ2-7 TRBV3-1/TRBV3-2 CASSQAASGVLEQYF TGTGCCAGCAGCCAAGCAGCTAGCGGGGTCCTCGAGCAGTACTTC
. TRBD1 TRBJ1-2 TRBV2 CASSLDRASSYGYTF TGTGCCAGCAGTCTCGACAGGGCGAGTAGCTATGGCTACACCTTC
. TRBD1 TRBJ1-1 TRBV3-1/TRBV3-2 CASSPSLGQGGTEAFF TGTGCCAGCAGCCCCTCTCTGGGACAGGGCGGCACTGAAGCTTTCTTT
few . TRBJ1-6 TRBV7-2 CASSDDSSYNSPLHF TGTGCCAGCAGTGACGACAGCTCCTATAATTCACCCCTCCACTTT
few . TRBJ2-3 TRBV27 CASRKAGNTDTQYF TGTGCCAGCAGAAAGGCGGGAAACACAGATACGCAGTATTTT
once . TRBJ2-3 TRBV5-1 CASSSRVDRTDTQYF TGCGCCAGCAGCTCCCGGGTTGATCGCACAGATACGCAGTATTTT
. TRBD2 TRBJ2-1 TRBV3-1/TRBV3-2 CASNRLAGGNYNEQFF TGTGCCAGCAACCGACTAGCGGGAGGGAACTACAATGAGCAGTTCTTC
. TRBD1 TRBJ2-1 TRBV11-2 CASSPDRGHEQFF TGTGCCAGCAGCCCCGACAGGGGGCATGAGCAGTTCTTC
. . TRBJ1-6 TRBV7-6 CASSNRRDNSPLHF TGTGCCAGCAGCAACCGACGGGATAATTCACCCCTCCACTTT
. TRBD2 TRBJ2-5 TRBV6-5 CASKSLAGVETQYF TGTGCCAGCAAGTCACTAGCGGGTGTTGAGACCCAGTACTTC
. . TRBJ2-7 TRBV7-8 CASSLSRSGQYF TGTGCCAGCAGCTTAAGCCGGTCAGGGCAGTACTTC
. . TRBJ2-3 TRBV7-9 CASSPGGGTDTQYF TGTGCCAGCAGCCCGGGGGGCGGCACAGATACGCAGTATTTT
. . TRBJ1-6 TRBV25-1 CASSLSRDKSSYNSPLHF TGTGCCAGCAGTTTGAGCCGGGATAAGAGCTCCTATAATTCACCCCTCCACTTT